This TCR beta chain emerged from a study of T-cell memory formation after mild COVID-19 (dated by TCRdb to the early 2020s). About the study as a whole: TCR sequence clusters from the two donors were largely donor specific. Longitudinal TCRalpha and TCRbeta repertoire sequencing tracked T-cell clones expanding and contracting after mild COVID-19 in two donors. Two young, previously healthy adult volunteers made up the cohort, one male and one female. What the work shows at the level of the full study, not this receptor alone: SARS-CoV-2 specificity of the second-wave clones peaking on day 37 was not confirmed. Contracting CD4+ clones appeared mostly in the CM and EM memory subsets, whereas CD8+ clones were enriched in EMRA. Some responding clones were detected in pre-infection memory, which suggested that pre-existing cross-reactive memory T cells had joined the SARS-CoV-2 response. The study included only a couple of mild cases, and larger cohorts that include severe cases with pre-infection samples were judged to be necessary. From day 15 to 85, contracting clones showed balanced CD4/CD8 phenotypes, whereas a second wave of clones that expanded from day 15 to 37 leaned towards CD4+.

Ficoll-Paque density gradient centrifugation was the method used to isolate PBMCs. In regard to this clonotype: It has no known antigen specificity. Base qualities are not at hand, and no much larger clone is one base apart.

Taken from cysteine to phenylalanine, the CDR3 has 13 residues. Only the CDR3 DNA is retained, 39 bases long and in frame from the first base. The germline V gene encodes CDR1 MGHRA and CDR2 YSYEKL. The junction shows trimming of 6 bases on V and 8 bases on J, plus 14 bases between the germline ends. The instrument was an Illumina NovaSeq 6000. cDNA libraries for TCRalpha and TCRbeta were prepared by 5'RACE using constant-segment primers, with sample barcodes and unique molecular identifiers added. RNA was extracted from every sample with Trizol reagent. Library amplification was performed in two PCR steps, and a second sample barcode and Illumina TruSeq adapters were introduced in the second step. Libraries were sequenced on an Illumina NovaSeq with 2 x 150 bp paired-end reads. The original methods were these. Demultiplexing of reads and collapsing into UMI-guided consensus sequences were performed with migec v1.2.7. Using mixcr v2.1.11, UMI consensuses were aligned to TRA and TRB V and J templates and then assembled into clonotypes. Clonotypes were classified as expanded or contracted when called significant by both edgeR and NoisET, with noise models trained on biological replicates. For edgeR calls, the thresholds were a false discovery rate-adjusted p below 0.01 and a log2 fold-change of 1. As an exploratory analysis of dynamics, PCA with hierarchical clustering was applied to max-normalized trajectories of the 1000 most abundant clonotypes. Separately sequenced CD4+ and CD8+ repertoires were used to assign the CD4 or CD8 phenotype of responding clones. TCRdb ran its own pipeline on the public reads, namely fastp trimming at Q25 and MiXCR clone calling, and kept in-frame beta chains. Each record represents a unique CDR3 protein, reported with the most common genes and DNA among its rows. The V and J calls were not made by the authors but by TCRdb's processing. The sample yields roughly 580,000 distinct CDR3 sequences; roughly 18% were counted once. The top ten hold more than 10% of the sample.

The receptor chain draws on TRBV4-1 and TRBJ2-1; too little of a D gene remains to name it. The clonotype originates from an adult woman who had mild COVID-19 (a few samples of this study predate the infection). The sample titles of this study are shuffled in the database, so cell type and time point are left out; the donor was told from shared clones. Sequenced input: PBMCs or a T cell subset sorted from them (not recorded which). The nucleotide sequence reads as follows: TGCGCCAGCAGTCGCATACTGGGCGATGAGCAGTTCTTC. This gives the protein CASSRILGDEQFF.